This T cell receptor (beta chain) was observed in a study of cytomegalovirus exposure and HLA in healthy donors. CDR1 and CDR2 (germline): SEHNR, FQNEAQ (reference sequence). CDR3 length: 12 amino acids. Trimming removed 5 bases from V and 5 bases from J, with 7 bases in between. The method was immunoSEQ multiplex PCR; TCRdb's version includes in-frame clones alone and lacks a portion of them. This sample has some 77,000 clones, with around 95% found just once. V usage is TRBV7-9 and J usage is TRBJ2-1, with D hard to call. The sample comprised PBMCs. The receptor comes from a man between 18 and 29 years old in good health and CMV-seropositive. The CDR3 nucleotides are TGTGCCAGCAGCCTAAATGACAATGAGCAGTTCTTC. It is translated as CASSLNDNEQFF.